This T cell receptor (beta chain) stems from a study of T cells after somatic rescue of genetic block. The table came from immunoSEQ multiplex PCR; TCRdb's copy has only in-frame clones and leaves some out. This sample has approximately 10,000 clones, with nearly 80% found just once. CDR1 LGHNA and CDR2 YSLEER come from the germline V gene. Trimming cost V 4 bases and J 2 bases, with 16 bases left between them. CDR3 length: 16 amino acids. The sequence derives from a boy between 10 and 17 years old. This chain links TRBV4-3 with TRBJ2-3; D is possibly TRBD2 (5 bases). Sequencing was performed on peripheral blood mononuclear cells (PBMCs). The chain's CDR3 is CASSPTTSGHTDTQYF. The CDR3 DNA sequence: TGCGCCAGCAGCCCTACTACAAGCGGTCACACAGATACGCAGTATTTT.